This passage covers 12 T cell receptor beta chains from one sample sequenced in a study of shared T cell receptors in the human thymus. Profiling relied on immunoSEQ multiplex PCR, and the TCRdb table lists in-frame clones only, not all of them. Here the sample spans hundreds of thousands of clones, approximately 87% being singletons. Another study also made use of these data, one on human thymus T cells.

Material: thymocytes. The receptors stem from a boy in the first two years of life with a congenital heart defect.

This sequence joins TRBV28 and TRBJ2-7, with 7 positions matching TRBD2. The CDR3 consists of 16 residues. CDR1 is MDHEN and CDR2 is SYDVKM in the germline V gene. V lost 2 bases to trimming and J lost 4 bases; unmatched junction nucleotides: 11. The CDR3 bases are TGTGCCAGCAGTTTAATCCGGGCGGGAGCTGGATACGAGCAGTACTTC. This translates into CASSLIRAGAGYEQYF.

CDR3 residues: CASSPPLGQAEAFF. The CDR3 coding sequence is TGTGCCAGCTCACCCCCCCTCGGACAGGCCGAAGCTTTCTTT. The chain recombines TRBV18 with TRBJ1-1, with 7 bases aligning to TRBD1. The V segment lost 3 bases and the J segment 8 bases; nucleotides outside the gene matches: 9. Germline loops: CDR1 KGHSH, CDR2 LQKENI. The CDR3 consists of 14 residues.

V gene TRBV4-3 combines with J gene TRBJ2-5; 10 bases align to TRBD2. The germline gives CDR1 LGHNA, CDR2 YSLEER. This CDR3 region has 20 residues. The V segment lost 1 base and the J segment 2 bases; nucleotides outside the gene matches: 16. CDR3 loop: CASSQGGPSGRRVEQETQYF. CDR3 bases: TGCGCCAGCAGCCAAGGAGGGCCTAGCGGGAGAAGAGTTGAGCAAGAGACCCAGTACTTC.

This clone has only a few counts. The V call is TRBV4-1, the J call TRBJ2-2; TRBD2 agrees at 16 bases. Trimming removed 4 bases from V and 9 bases from J; junction bases left unmatched: 5. The CDR3 has 16 amino acids. Germline CDR1 is MGHRA and CDR2 is YSYEKL. The DNA of the CDR3 is TGCGCCAGCAGCCCGGGACTAGCGGGGGGGCCGAGGGAGCTGTTTTTT. Residues: CASSPGLAGGPRELFF.

The chain has TRBV5-4 and TRBJ1-2; a weak D match, TRBD1 (6 bases). Germline CDR1 SGHNT, CDR2 YYREEE (reference sequence). Between the trimmed V and J ends, which lost 0 bases and 3 bases, there was a span of 12 bases. The CDR3 is made up of 15 amino acids. Written as DNA, the CDR3 is TGTGCCAGCAGCTTGGGAGGGGGTTCGGACTATGGCTACACCTTC. Its translation: CASSLGGGSDYGYTF.

This clone turned up a few times. The V and J genes are TRBV7-6 and TRBJ1-1; 7 bases fit TRBD1. Germline-derived CDR1 and CDR2 are SGHVS and FNYEAQ. The CDR3 has 20 residues. After removal of 1 base from V and 0 bases from J, the junction contained 17 bases not matched to a gene. The CDR3 sequence: CASSLVPTETGEAMNTEAFF. In nucleotides, the CDR3 is TGTGCCAGCAGCTTAGTCCCCACGGAAACAGGGGAGGCGATGAACACTGAAGCTTTCTTT. The full variable domain, in which reference TRBV7-6 and TRBJ1-1 provide the parts outside the CDR3, is GAGVSQSPRYKVTKRGQDVALRCDPISGHVSLYWYRQALGQGPEFLTYFNYEAQQDKSGLPNDRFSAERPEGSISTLTIQRTEQRDSAMYRCASSLVPTETGEAMNTEAFFGQGTRLTVV.

This rearrangement joins TRBV9 to TRBJ2-1; 11 nucleotides agree with TRBD2. Germline-derived CDR1 and CDR2 are SGDLS and YYNGEE. V was clipped by 4 bases and J by 2 bases; unmatched bases: 5. The CDR3 has 16 amino acids. In DNA, the CDR3 is TGTGCCAGCAGCCCACCTAGCGGGAGGACCTACAATGAGCAGTTCTTC. It yields the protein CASSPPSGRTYNEQFF.

V and J are TRBV6-1 and TRBJ1-5; 8 nucleotides line up with TRBD1. After removal of 5 bases from V and 4 bases from J, the junction contained 7 bases not matched to a gene. Per germline, CDR1 MNHNS and CDR2 SASEGT. The CDR3 totals 15 residues. CDR3 amino acids: CASSPDRGGNQPQHF. CDR3 bases: TGTGCCAGCAGTCCAGACAGGGGAGGTAATCAGCCCCAGCATTTT.

The rearrangement uses TRBV7-9 and TRBJ2-1; 12 bases are shared with TRBD2. The CDR3 is made up of 18 amino acids. J lost 3 bases, V lost 1 base, and 7 bases had no gene match. From germline, CDR1 is SEHNR and CDR2 FQNEAQ (reference sequence). The CDR3 reads CASSLVALAGGNYNEQFF. Written as DNA, the CDR3 is TGTGCCAGCAGCTTAGTAGCCCTAGCGGGGGGGAACTACAATGAGCAGTTCTTC.

The rearrangement links TRBV2 to TRBJ1-4; no definite D call. The CDR3 length is 11 residues. Trimming took off 7 bases at V and 6 bases at J, with 6 bases between the two ends. Germline loops: CDR1 SNHLY, CDR2 FYNNEI. Here the CDR3 reads CASKEDEKLFF. In DNA, the CDR3 is TGTGCCAGCAAAGAGGATGAAAAACTGTTTTTT.

This clone was recorded only once. V gene TRBV12-5 combines with J gene TRBJ2-7; 7 bases line up with TRBD2. Germline CDR1 and CDR2: LGHNT and FRNRAP. CDR3 length equals 15 residues. J lost 2 bases, V lost 6 bases, and 10 bases had no gene match. Here the CDR3 reads CASGTWEGGPYEQYF. For the CDR3, the DNA is TGTGCTAGTGGCACCTGGGAGGGAGGGCCCTACGAGCAGTACTTC.

This rearrangement joins TRBV29-1 to TRBJ2-1, with 12 bases that match TRBD2. Germline values: CDR1 SQVTM, CDR2 ANQGSEA. The CDR3 covers 14 residues. V was pared by 6 bases and J by 10 bases, with 10 bases of the junction left unmatched. CDR3: CSVSSGGDGGEQFF. As DNA, the CDR3 is TGCAGCGTCTCTAGCGGGGGGGACGGAGGGGAGCAGTTCTTC.